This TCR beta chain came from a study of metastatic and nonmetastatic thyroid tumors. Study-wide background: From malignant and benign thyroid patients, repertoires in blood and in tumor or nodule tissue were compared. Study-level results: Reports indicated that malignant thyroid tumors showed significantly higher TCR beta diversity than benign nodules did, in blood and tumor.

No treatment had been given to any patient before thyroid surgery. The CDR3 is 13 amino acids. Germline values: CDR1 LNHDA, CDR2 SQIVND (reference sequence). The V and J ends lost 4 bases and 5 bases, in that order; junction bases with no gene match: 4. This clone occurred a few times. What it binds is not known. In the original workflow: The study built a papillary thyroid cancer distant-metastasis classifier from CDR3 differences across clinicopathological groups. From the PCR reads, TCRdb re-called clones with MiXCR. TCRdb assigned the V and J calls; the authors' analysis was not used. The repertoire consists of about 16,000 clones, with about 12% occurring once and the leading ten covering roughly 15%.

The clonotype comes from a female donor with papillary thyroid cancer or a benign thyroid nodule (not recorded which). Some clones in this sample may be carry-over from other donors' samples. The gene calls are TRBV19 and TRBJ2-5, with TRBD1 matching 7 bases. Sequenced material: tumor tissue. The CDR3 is CASSRTGVETQYF. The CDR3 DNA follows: TGTGCCAGTAGTAGAACAGGGGTGGAGACCCAGTACTTC.